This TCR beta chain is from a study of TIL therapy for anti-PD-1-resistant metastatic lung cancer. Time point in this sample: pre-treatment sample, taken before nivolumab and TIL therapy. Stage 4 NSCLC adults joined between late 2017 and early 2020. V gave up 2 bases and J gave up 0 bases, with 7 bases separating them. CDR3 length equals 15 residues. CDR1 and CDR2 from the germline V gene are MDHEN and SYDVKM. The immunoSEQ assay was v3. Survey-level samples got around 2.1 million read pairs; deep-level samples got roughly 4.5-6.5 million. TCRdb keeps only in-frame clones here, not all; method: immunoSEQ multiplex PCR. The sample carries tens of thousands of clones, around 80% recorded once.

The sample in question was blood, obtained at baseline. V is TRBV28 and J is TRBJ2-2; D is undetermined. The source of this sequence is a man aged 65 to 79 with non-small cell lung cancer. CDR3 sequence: CASSLGQPNTGELFF. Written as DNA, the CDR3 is TGTGCCAGCAGTTTAGGGCAACCGAACACCGGGGAGCTGTTTTTT.